These 8 T cell receptor beta chains were sequenced from one sample in a study of control samples from healthy donors and cancer patients. Data came from immunoSEQ multiplex PCR; TCRdb stores just in-frame clones and leaves some out. The data show 55,000 to 70,000 clones, nearly 90% seen once. The source material was PBMCs. These receptor sequences come from a man aged 55-75 years with colorectal cancer.

The rearrangement links TRBV24-1 to TRBJ1-5; no reliable D call. Germline lookup yields CDR1 KGHDR and CDR2 SFDVKD. The V gene lost 6 bases and the J gene lost 7 bases, with 12 bases spanning the gap. The CDR3 length is 13 residues. Written as DNA, the CDR3 is TGTGCCACCAGTCCGGGGTCCAACCAGCCCCAGCATTTT. Protein product: CATSPGSNQPQHF.

This clone was found a few times. The chain couples TRBV4-1 to TRBJ1-6; 8 positions agree with TRBD1. Trimming at V came to 2 bases and at J to 6 bases, leaving 6 bases not matched to a gene. The CDR3 has 16 residues. Per germline, CDR1 MGHRA and CDR2 YSYEKL. The CDR3 nucleotides are TGCGCCAGCAGCCAAATCCACAGGGGGGGTAATTCACCCCTCCACTTT. Translating gives CASSQIHRGGNSPLHF.

V and J are TRBV10-3 and TRBJ2-3, with D tentatively TRBD2 (5 bases). V shed 8 bases and J shed 2 bases, with 8 bases lying between them. Germline CDR1 is ENHRY and CDR2 is SYGVKD. This CDR3 spans 12 amino acids. The CDR3 sequence is CAISGSTDTQYF. CDR3 DNA sequence: TGTGCCATCTCGGGGTCCACAGATACGCAGTATTTT.

The chain links TRBV6-5 to TRBJ2-5, with a weak D call TRBD2 (6 bases). The CDR3 loop spans 15 amino acids. The germline V gene encodes CDR1 MNHEY and CDR2 SVGAGI. V was trimmed by 7 bases and J by 2 bases, leaving 17 bases between them. The CDR3 is CASTNLGLNQETQYF. CDR3 coding DNA: TGTGCCAGCACCAACTTGGGACTTAATCAAGAGACCCAGTACTTC.

The V call is TRBV7-2, the J call TRBJ2-5; no firm D call. The length of the CDR3 is 15 residues. V lost 3 bases and J lost 2, with 13 bases in between. CDR1 is SGHTA, CDR2 FQGNSA, per germline. CDR3 nucleotide sequence: TGTGCCAGCAGCTTGCCCCGGCGGACGCAAGAGACCCAGTACTTC. Residues: CASSLPRRTQETQYF.

The chain is built from TRBV12-1 and TRBJ1-1. TRBV12-1 is described as a pseudogene. This CDR3 is 16 amino acids long. Here the CDR3 DNA reads TGTGCCAGCAGCTTATTAACCGGGACCGTGAACACTGAAGCTTTCTTT. Residues: CASSLLTGTVNTEAFF.

The V gene is TRBV20-1, the J gene TRBJ1-2, with a tentative D call TRBD1 (5 bases). The germline gives CDR1 DFQATT, CDR2 SNEGSKA (reference sequence). The CDR3 length is 12 residues. V was trimmed by 6 bases and J by 4 bases, leaving 12 bases between them. The CDR3: CSASGGFYGYTF. Written as DNA, the CDR3 is TGCAGTGCCAGTGGGGGATTCTATGGCTACACCTTC.

The chain links TRBV7-2 to TRBJ2-5, with 8 bases matching TRBD1. V lost 5 bases to trimming and J lost 5 bases; unmatched junction nucleotides: 7. Germline values: CDR1 SGHTA, CDR2 FQGNSA. This CDR3 contains 14 residues. The CDR3 protein is CASSPGQGGETQYF. CDR3 coding DNA: TGTGCCAGCAGCCCCGGACAGGGCGGGGAGACCCAGTACTTC.